These 15 T cell receptor beta chains came from one sample sequenced in a study of blood T cell repertoires in COVID-19. Libraries were prepared by immunoSEQ multiplex PCR; TCRdb keeps only in-frame clonotypes and omits some of them. This table holds fewer than 110,000 clones, roughly 84% found once. The sample comprised peripheral blood. These receptor sequences come from a human donor in a cohort sampled during active COVID-19.

This clone was seen a single time. The V call is TRBV12-5, the J call TRBJ2-3; no reliable D call. The CDR3 runs to 13 residues. Looked up from germline, CDR1 is LGHNT and CDR2 is FRNRAP. The CDR3 here is CARQRPGVDTQYF. CDR3 coding DNA: TGTGCCCGTCAGCGCCCGGGTGTAGATACGCAGTATTTT. The variable domain in full, completed from reference TRBV12-5 and TRBJ2-3, reads DARVTQTPRHKVTEMGQEVTMRCQPILGHNTVFWYRQTMMQGLELLAYFRNRAPLDDSGMPKDRFSAEMPDATLATLKIQPSEPRDSAVYFCARQRPGVDTQYFGPGTRLTVL.

The chain carries TRBV6-5 and TRBJ2-7, with 12 bases aligning to TRBD2. CDR3 length equals 15 residues. Germline trimming cut 6 bases from V and 2 bases from J; bases unmatched to any gene: 5. Germline lookup yields CDR1 MNHEY and CDR2 SVGAGI. CDR3 in DNA: TGTGCCAGCAGCCAACTAGCGGGAGGAACCTACGAGCAGTACTTC. Translated: CASSQLAGGTYEQYF.

This chain uses TRBV6-6 with TRBJ2-2, with 12 bases matching TRBD1. CDR1 is MNHNY, CDR2 SVGAGI, per germline (reference sequence). The J segment lost 3 bases and the V segment lost 5 bases, leaving 13 bases of the junction unmatched. The CDR3 spans 19 residues. CDR3 loop: CASSPRNRDRGLDTGELFF. In DNA, the CDR3 is TGTGCCAGCAGTCCTAGGAACCGGGACAGGGGGCTAGACACCGGGGAGCTGTTTTTT.

The rearrangement joins TRBV6-5 to TRBJ2-7; 9 bases align to TRBD2. J was trimmed by 3 bases and V by 0 bases; bases with no gene match: 6. This CDR3 contains 16 residues. Germline CDR1 and CDR2: MNHEY and SVGAGI. This CDR3 reads CASSYSGSAGGYEQYF. Here the CDR3 DNA reads TGTGCCAGCAGTTACTCGGGTTCAGCGGGAGGCTACGAGCAGTACTTC.

The genes are TRBV2 and TRBJ1-2; TRBD1 is a possible D gene (5 bases). CDR3 length: 13 residues. Trimming left V 4 bases short and J 4 bases short, with 10 bases between. Germline CDR1 is SNHLY and CDR2 is FYNNEI. The CDR3 DNA reads as TGTGCCAGCAGTGGGTCCGGGGGCTATGGCTACACCTTC. Amino acid sequence: CASSGSGGYGYTF.

The chain employs TRBV28 and TRBJ1-5, with D unclear. Germline loops: CDR1 MDHEN, CDR2 SYDVKM. This CDR3 contains 16 residues. Trimming took off 3 bases at V and 0 bases at J, with 12 bases between the two ends. The CDR3 spells CASSFEGTYSNQPQHF. The CDR3 bases are TGTGCCAGCAGTTTTGAGGGAACATATAGCAATCAGCCCCAGCATTTT.

The chain combines TRBV27 with TRBJ1-3; D not certain. V shed 5 bases and J shed 0 bases, with 8 bases lying between them. Germline CDR1 reads MNHEY; CDR2 reads SMNVEV (reference sequence). This CDR3 spans 14 amino acids. The CDR3 coding sequence is TGTGCCAGCAGTAACTCCCACTCTGGAAACACCATATATTTT. Amino acid sequence: CASSNSHSGNTIYF.

This clone appeared a single time. The rearrangement joins TRBV19 to TRBJ1-2, with 7 bases that match TRBD1. V was pared by 4 bases and J by 0 bases, with 11 bases of the junction left unmatched. The germline V gene has CDR1 LNHDA and CDR2 SQIVND (reference sequence). The CDR3 has 17 amino acids. CDR3 loop: CASSRRDSISTNYGYTF. The CDR3 nucleotides are TGTGCCAGTAGTAGACGGGACAGTATCTCCACTAACTATGGCTACACCTTC. The full variable domain, completed using reference TRBV19 and TRBJ1-2, is DGGITQSPKYLFRKEGQNVTLSCEQNLNHDAMYWYRQDPGQGLRLIYYSQIVNDFQKGDIAEGYSVSREKKESFPLTVTSAQKNPTAFYLCASSRRDSISTNYGYTFGSGTRLTVV.

The chain is built from TRBV6-6 and TRBJ2-5, with 7 positions matching TRBD1. The CDR3 has 16 amino acids. Germline loops: CDR1 MNHNY, CDR2 SVGAGI (reference sequence). With 7 bases clipped from V and 3 bases from J, the junction kept 14 bases outside the gene matches. DNA of the CDR3: TGTGCCAGCACCGAAGGGTCGACAGGGTGGAAAGAGACCCAGTACTTC. It encodes CASTEGSTGWKETQYF.

The rearrangement links TRBV4-1 to TRBJ2-1, with a tentative D call TRBD2 (6 bases). The germline V gene has CDR1 MGHRA and CDR2 YSYEKL. The V gene lost 0 bases and the J gene lost 5 bases, with 11 bases spanning the gap. The CDR3 contains 15 residues. The CDR3 DNA follows: TGCGCCAGCAGCCAAGATTGGACTACCCACAATGAGCAGTTCTTC. Translating it yields CASSQDWTTHNEQFF.

The count of this clone is one. As DNA, the CDR3 is TGTGCCAGCTCACCGGGCCAATCCGACACCGGGGAGCTGTTTTTT. This sequence encodes CASSPGQSDTGELFF. The J gene is TRBJ2-2, the V gene TRBV18; unclear D gene. This CDR3 is 15 amino acids long. Between the trimmed V and J ends, which lost 3 bases and 3 bases, there was a span of 11 bases. Per germline, CDR1 KGHSH and CDR2 LQKENI.

The J gene is TRBJ2-3, the V gene TRBV19; 8 bases are a match to TRBD1. J gave up 1 base and V 3 bases, and 3 bases lay outside the gene matches. Germline-derived CDR1 and CDR2 are LNHDA and SQIVND (reference sequence). The CDR3 loop spans 15 amino acids. This CDR3 is CASSIRGQGTDTQYF. In DNA, the CDR3 is TGTGCCAGTAGTATCCGGGGACAGGGCACAGATACGCAGTATTTT.

The rearrangement joins TRBV5-1 to TRBJ1-3; D unclear. The CDR3 spans 15 residues. Trimming removed 3 bases at V and 4 bases at J, with 14 bases between. Germline V gene sequence: CDR1 SGHRS, CDR2 YFSETQ. As DNA, the CDR3 is TGCGCCAGCAGCTCTACGGGATCCGACGGAAACACCATATATTTT. Protein: CASSSTGSDGNTIYF.

V usage is TRBV4-2 and J usage is TRBJ2-5, with 8 positions matching TRBD2. Trimming took 5 bases from V and 4 from J; bases not matched to a gene: 9. Germline lookup yields CDR1 LGHNA and CDR2 YNFKEQ. The CDR3 has 15 amino acids. The DNA of the CDR3 is TGTGCCAGCAGCACCCCGGGGGGGGCCCTAGAGACCCAGTACTTC. The encoded protein is CASSTPGGALETQYF.

Comment on this clone: One junction end disagrees with the germline gene, perhaps due to a read error. The chain links TRBV7-6 to TRBJ2-7, with 8 bases lining up with TRBD2. The CDR3 is 18 amino acids. CDR1 SGHVS and CDR2 FNYEAQ come from the germline V gene. The CDR3, as DNA: TGTGCCAGCAGCTTAGTACCCCGGGGGGGGCAAATCTCCCACGAGCAGTACTTC. It codes for CASSLVPRGGQISHEQYF. The variable domain in full, with the rest retrieved from reference TRBV7-6 and TRBJ2-7, is GAGVSQSPRYKVTKRGQDVALRCDPISGHVSLYWYRQALGQGPEFLTYFNYEAQQDKSGLPNDRFSAERPEGSISTLTIQRTEQRDSAMYRCASSLVPRGGQISHEQYFGPGTRLTVT.